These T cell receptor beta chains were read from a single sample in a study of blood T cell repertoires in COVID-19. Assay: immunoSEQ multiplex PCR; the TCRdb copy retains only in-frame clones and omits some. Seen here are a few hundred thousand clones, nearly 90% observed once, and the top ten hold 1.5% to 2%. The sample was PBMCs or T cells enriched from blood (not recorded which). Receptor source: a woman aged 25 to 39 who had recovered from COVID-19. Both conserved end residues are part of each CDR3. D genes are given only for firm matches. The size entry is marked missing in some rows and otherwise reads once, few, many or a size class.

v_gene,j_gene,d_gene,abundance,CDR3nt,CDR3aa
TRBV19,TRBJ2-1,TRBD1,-,TGTGCCAGTAGTTTGGGACCGGGACAGGCAGACAATGAGCAGTTCTTC,CASSLGPGQADNEQFF
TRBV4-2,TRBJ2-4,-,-,TGTGCCAGCAGCCACCTACAGCAGGGACTTGAGGCCAAAAACATTCAGTACTTC,CASSHLQQGLEAKNIQYF
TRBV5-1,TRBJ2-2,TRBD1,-,TGCGCCAGCTTTGCCGGACAGGGCCCGGGCACCGGGGAGCTGTTTTTT,CASFAGQGPGTGELFF
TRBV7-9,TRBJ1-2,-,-,TGTGCCAGCAGCTTAGGCGGGGACTTCTATGGCTACACCTTC,CASSLGGDFYGYTF
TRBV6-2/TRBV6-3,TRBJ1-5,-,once,TGTGCCAGCAGTTACTCGATCTTTGGGCGGGGTTATCAGCCCCAGCATTTT,CASSYSIFGRGYQPQHF
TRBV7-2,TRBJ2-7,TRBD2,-,TGTGCCAGCAGCTTACGGACTAGCGGGGGCCTGAGCTCCTACGAGCAGTACTTC,CASSLRTSGGLSSYEQYF
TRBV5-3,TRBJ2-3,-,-,TGTGCCAGAAGCCGGGGATACACTAGCACAGATACGCAGTATTTT,CARSRGYTSTDTQYF
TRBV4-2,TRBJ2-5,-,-,TGTGCCAGCAGCCAAGATCCCAGGGCTCCCCCGTACTTC,CASSQDPRAPPYF
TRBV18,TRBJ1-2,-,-,TGTGCCAGCTCACCAGATGCGGGTCGGGGGTGGAACTATGGCTACACCTTC,CASSPDAGRGWNYGYTF
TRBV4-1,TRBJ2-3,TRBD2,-,TGCGCCAGCAGCCAAGTCGCGAGACTAGCGGGGACGACAGATACGCAGTATTTT,CASSQVARLAGTTDTQYF
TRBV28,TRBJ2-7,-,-,TGTGCCAGCAGCTCAAGGGTGCAGGGGCAGTACTTC,CASSSRVQGQYF
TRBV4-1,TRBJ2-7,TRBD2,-,TGCGCCAGCAGCCTAGGACTAGCGGGAGTAGCCGAGCAGTACTTC,CASSLGLAGVAEQYF
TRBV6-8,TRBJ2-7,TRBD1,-,TGTGCCAGAAGGTGCCGAACGACAGGGTCATTGTACGAGCAGTACTTC,CARRCRTTGSLYEQYF
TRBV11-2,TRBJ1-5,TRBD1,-,TGTGCCAGTAGGGGGCTGGGCAATCAGCCCCAGCATTTT,CASRGLGNQPQHF
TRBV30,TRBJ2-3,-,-,TGTGCCTGGAGCGGTGGTTCAAATTCTGATACGCAGTATTTT,CAWSGGSNSDTQYF
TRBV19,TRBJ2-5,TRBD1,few,TGTGCCAGGGGCCAGGGGGACAGCCAAGAGACCCAGTACTTC,CARGQGDSQETQYF
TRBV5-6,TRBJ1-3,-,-,TGTGCCAGCAGCCGGGCGGGGGCGCTCTCTGGAAACACCATATATTTT,CASSRAGALSGNTIYF
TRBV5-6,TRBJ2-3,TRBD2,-,TGTGCCAGCAGCCGTGACGGGGGGGGCACAGATACGCAGTATTTT,CASSRDGGGTDTQYF
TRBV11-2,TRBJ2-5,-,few,TGTGCCAGCAGCTTGCCGCCCTTAGAGGGGACCCAGTACTTC,CASSLPPLEGTQYF
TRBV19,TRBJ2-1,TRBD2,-,TGTGCCAGTAGTATAGGCGGGGCTAGCGGGAGCGATGAGCAGTTCTTC,CASSIGGASGSDEQFF
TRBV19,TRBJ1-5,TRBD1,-,TGTGCCAGTAGTATTAGGGGACAGGGGACCGAATATCAGCCCCAGCATTTT,CASSIRGQGTEYQPQHF
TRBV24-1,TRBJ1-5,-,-,TGTGCCACCAGTGATTCAGACACGGCCCTCAATCAGCCCCAGCATTTT,CATSDSDTALNQPQHF
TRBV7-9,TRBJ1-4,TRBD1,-,TGTGCCAGCAGCTTGGGACAGGGGTCAAAACTGTTTTTT,CASSLGQGSKLFF
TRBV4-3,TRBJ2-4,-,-,TGCGCCAGCAGCCACCTAGGAGGGGGGGCGGACATTCAGTACTTC,CASSHLGGGADIQYF
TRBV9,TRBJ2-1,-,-,TGTGCCAGCAGCGTAGAGATCAGGGGCTCCTACAATGAGCAGTTCTTC,CASSVEIRGSYNEQFF
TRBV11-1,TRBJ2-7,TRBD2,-,TGTGCCAGCAGCTTACCCTATGCAGCGGGGGGCTACGAGCAGTACTTC,CASSLPYAAGGYEQYF
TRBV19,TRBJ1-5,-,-,TGTGCCAGTGGACTTAGAGGAACCAATCAGCCCCAGCATTTT,CASGLRGTNQPQHF
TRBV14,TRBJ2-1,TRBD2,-,TGTGCCAGCAGCCAATTATCTAGCGGGAGGAGTAATGAGCAGTTCTTC,CASSQLSSGRSNEQFF
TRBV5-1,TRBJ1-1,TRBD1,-,TGCGCCAGCAGCTTGGGACAGGGAATGAACACTGAAGCTTTCTTT,CASSLGQGMNTEAFF
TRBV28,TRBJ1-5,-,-,TGTGCCAGCAACAAAGCGGGGTTGGGGCAGCCCCAGCATTTT,CASNKAGLGQPQHF
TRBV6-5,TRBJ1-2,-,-,TGTGCCAGCAGAGCAGGGTCTAACTATGGCTACACCTTC,CASRAGSNYGYTF
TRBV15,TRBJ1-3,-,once,TGTGCCACCAGTAATCCAGACAGGATCTCTGGAAACACCATATATTTT,CATSNPDRISGNTIYF
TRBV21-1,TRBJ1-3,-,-,TGTGCCAGCAGCAAAGCGCTACGGGGCCAGGGGGCTTCTAGAAACACCATATATTTT,CASSKALRGQGASRNTIYF
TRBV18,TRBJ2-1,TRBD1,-,TGTGCCAGCTCACCGGGACAGGGGGCAGGTGAGCAGTTCTTC,CASSPGQGAGEQFF
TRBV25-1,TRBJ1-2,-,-,TGTGCCAGCAGTGAATATTTCGTGGGAGGTGATGACTATGGCTACACCTTC,CASSEYFVGGDDYGYTF
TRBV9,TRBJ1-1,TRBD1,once,TGTGCCAGCAGCCCCGACAGGGGGGTAGGAGAAGCTTTCTTT,CASSPDRGVGEAFF
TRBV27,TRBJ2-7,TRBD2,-,TGTGCCAGCAGTCCTTCTCAAGGGCGGGAGAGGGAGCAGTACTTC,CASSPSQGREREQYF
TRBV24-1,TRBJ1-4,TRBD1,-,TGTGCCACCAGTGACCGGACAGGGGGGAATGAAAAACTGTTTTTT,CATSDRTGGNEKLFF
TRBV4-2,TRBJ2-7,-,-,TGTGCCAGCAGCCGTAACAGGGACTACGAGCAGTACTTC,CASSRNRDYEQYF
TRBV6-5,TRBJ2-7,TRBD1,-,TGTGCCAGCAGCCAACGGGACAGGGGAATCTACGAGCAGTACTTC,CASSQRDRGIYEQYF
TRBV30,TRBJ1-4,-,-,TGTGCCTGGAGTGTAAACAGGGTTAATTTCGTAGAAAAACTGTTTTTT,CAWSVNRVNFVEKLFF
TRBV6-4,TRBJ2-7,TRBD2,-,TGTGCCAGCAGCCGACTAGCGGGAGGTCGGGAGCAGTACTTC,CASSRLAGGREQYF
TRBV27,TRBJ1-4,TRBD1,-,TGTGCCAGCAGTCCCTGGGACAGAGGAAATGAAAAACTGTTTTTT,CASSPWDRGNEKLFF
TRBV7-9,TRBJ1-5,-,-,TGTGCCAGCAGCTTATGGGCAGGGGTAAGCAATCAGCCCCAGCATTTT,CASSLWAGVSNQPQHF
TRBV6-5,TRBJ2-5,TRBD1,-,TGTGCCAGCACCCCAGGACAGGGGTATAAAGAGACCCAGTACTTC,CASTPGQGYKETQYF
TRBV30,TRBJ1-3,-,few,TGTGCCTGGAGTGCCCAGGCCGGGGTAGGGAATAAAAGAAGCTCTGGAAACACCATATATTTT,CAWSAQAGVGNKRSSGNTIYF
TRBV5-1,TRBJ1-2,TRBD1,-,TGCGCCAGCAGCGTTGACAGGGGGGAACGTGGCTACACCTTC,CASSVDRGERGYTF
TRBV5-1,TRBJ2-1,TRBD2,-,TGCGCCAGCAGCTCCGGGACTAGTCCTTCCTACAATGAGCAGTTCTTC,CASSSGTSPSYNEQFF
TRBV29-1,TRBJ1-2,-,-,TGCAGCGTTGAAGATCTTCTGACAGCACTTAGTTCCTTC,CSVEDLLTALSSF
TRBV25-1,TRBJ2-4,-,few,TGTGCCAGCAGTGAGCAACCGCTGATTGGACTAGCCAAAAACATTCAGTACTTC,CASSEQPLIGLAKNIQYF
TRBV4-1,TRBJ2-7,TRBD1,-,TGCGCCAGCAGCCAGTCATCGACAGGGCAGTACTACGAGCAGTACTTC,CASSQSSTGQYYEQYF
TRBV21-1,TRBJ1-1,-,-,TGTGCCAGCAGCATACCATGGACATCCATCGAAGCTTTCTTT,CASSIPWTSIEAFF
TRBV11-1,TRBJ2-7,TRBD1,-,TGTGCCAGCAGCTCTCCGGGACAGGGCTCCTACGAGCAGTACTTC,CASSSPGQGSYEQYF
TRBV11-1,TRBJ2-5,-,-,TGTGCCAGCAGCCGCCAAGAGACCCAGTACTTC,CASSRQETQYF
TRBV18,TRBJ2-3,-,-,TGTGCCAGCTCACCACCTTTCGCCCCCCTCCCCCGCCGGGGGCAGTATTTT,CASSPPFAPLPRRGQYF